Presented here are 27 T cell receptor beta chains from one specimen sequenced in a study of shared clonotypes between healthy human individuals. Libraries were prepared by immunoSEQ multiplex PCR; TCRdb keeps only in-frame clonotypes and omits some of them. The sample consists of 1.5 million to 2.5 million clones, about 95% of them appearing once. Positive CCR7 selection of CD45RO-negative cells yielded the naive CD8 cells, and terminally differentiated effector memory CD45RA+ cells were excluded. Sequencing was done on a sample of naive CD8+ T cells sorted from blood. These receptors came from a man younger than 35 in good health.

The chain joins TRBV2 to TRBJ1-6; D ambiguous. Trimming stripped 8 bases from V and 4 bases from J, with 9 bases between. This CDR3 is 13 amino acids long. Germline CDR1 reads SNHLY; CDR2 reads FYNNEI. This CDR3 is CASWTDYNSPLHF. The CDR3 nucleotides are TGTGCCAGCTGGACGGATTATAATTCACCCCTCCACTTT.

The CDR3 DNA is TGTGCCAGCAGTTATTACAGGGTTGACGAGCAGTACTTC. This gives the protein CASSYYRVDEQYF. This chain joins TRBV28 and TRBJ2-7, with a weak D call TRBD1 (6 bases). Trimming cost V 4 bases and J 5 bases, with 12 bases left between them. The CDR3 is made up of 13 amino acids. Looked up from germline, CDR1 is MDHEN and CDR2 is SYDVKM. Supplemented by reference TRBV28 and TRBJ2-7, the full variable domain reads DVKVTQSSRYLVKRTGEKVFLECVQDMDHENMFWYRQDPGLGLRLIYFSYDVKMKEKGDIPEGYSVSREKKERFSLILESASTNQTSMYLCASSYYRVDEQYFGPGTRLTVT.

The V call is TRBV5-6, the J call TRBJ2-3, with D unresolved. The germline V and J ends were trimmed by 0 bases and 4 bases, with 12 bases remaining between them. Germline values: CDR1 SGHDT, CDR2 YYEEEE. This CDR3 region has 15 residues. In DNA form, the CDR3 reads TGTGCCAGCAGCTTGGGTGGGGTGGTCTCAGATACGCAGTATTTT. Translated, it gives CASSLGGVVSDTQYF.

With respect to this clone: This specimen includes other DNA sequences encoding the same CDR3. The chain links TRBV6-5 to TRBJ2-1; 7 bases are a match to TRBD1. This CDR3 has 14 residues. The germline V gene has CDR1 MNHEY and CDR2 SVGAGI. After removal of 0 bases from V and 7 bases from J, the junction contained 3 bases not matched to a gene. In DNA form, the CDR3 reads TGTGCCAGCAGTTACTCAGGGGGCGGAAATGAGCAGTTCTTC. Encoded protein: CASSYSGGGNEQFF.

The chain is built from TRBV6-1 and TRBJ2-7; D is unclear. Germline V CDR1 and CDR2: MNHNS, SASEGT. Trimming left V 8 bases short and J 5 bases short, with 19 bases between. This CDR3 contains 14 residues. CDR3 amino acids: CASRTRLGRDEQYF. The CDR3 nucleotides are TGTGCCAGCCGAACGAGGCTGGGCCGGGACGAGCAGTACTTC.

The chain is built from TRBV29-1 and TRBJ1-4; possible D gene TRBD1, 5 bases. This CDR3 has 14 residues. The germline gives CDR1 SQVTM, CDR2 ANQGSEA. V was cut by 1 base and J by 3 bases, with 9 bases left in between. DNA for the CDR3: TGCAGCGTTGAAGCGGGGGAATCTAATGAAAAACTGTTTTTT. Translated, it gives CSVEAGESNEKLFF.

The CDR3 here is CASSFETDYGYTF. Written as DNA, the CDR3 is TGTGCCAGCAGCTTCGAAACCGACTATGGCTACACCTTC. The chain carries TRBV13 and TRBJ1-2; D uncertain. Looked up from germline, CDR1 is PRHDT and CDR2 is FYEKMQ (reference sequence). Trimming removed 3 bases from V and 3 bases from J, with 8 bases in between. The CDR3 contains 13 residues. Full variable domain (outside the CDR3, taken from reference TRBV13 and TRBJ1-2): AAGVIQSPRHLIKEKRETATLKCYPIPRHDTVYWYQQGPGQDPQFLISFYEKMQSDKGSIPDRFSAQQFSDYHSELNMSSLELGDSALYFCASSFETDYGYTFGSGTRLTVV.

CDR3 in amino acids: CASSIPTGTYGYTF. DNA for the CDR3: TGTGCCAGTAGTATACCTACAGGGACCTATGGCTACACCTTC. The chain has TRBV19 and TRBJ1-2; D is perhaps TRBD1 (6 bases). V was trimmed by 2 bases and J by 4 bases, leaving 11 bases between them. Looked up from germline, CDR1 is LNHDA and CDR2 is SQIVND (reference sequence). This CDR3 is 14 amino acids long.

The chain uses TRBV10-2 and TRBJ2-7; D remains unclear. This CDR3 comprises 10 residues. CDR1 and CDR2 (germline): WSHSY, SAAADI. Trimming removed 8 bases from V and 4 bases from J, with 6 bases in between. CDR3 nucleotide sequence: TGCGCCAGCGGTCGGTACGAGCAGTACTTC. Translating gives CASGRYEQYF.

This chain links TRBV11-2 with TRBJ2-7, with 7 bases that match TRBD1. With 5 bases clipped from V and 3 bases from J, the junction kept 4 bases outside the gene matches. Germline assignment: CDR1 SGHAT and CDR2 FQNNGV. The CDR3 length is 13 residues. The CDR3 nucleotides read TGTGCCAGCAGCCCATGGGACAGCTACGAGCAGTACTTC. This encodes CASSPWDSYEQYF.

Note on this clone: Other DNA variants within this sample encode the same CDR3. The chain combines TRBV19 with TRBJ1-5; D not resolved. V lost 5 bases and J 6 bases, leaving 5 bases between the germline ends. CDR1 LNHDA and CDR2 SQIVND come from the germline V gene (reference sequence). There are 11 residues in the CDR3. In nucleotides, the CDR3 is TGTGCCAGTAGTGAGGGTCAGCCCCAGCATTTT. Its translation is CASSEGQPQHF.

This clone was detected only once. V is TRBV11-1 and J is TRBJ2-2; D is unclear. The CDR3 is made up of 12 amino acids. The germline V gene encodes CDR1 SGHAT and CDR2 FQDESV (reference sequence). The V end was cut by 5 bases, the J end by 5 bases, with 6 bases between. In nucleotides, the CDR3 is TGTGCCAGCAGCCCTGGTACCGGGGAGCTGTTTTTT. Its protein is CASSPGTGELFF.

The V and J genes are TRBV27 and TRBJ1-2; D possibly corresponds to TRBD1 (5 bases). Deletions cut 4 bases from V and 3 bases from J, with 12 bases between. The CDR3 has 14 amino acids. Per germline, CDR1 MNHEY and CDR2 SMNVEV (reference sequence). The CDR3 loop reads CASSSQAFDYGYTF. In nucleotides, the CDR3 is TGTGCCAGCAGTTCACAGGCTTTCGACTATGGCTACACCTTC.

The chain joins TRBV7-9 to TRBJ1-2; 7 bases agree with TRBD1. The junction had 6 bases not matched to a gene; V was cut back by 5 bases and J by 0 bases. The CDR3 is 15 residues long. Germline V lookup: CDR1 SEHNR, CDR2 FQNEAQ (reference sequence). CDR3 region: CASSQGGGPNYGYTF. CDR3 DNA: TGTGCCAGCAGCCAAGGGGGCGGACCTAACTATGGCTACACCTTC.

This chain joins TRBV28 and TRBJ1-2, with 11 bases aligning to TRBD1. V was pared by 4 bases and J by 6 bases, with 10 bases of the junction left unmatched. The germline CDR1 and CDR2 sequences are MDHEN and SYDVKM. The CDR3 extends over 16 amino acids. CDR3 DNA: TGTGCCAGCAGTTCCCCCGGGACAGGGGGAGAGGATGGCTACACCTTC. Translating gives CASSSPGTGGEDGYTF.

CDR3 protein: CASSGWTGAHTEAFF. CDR3 nucleotides: TGTGCCAGCAGCGGTTGGACAGGGGCCCACACTGAAGCTTTCTTT. The chain joins TRBV7-9 to TRBJ1-1, with 9 bases fitting TRBD1. The junction had 7 bases not matched to a gene; V was cut back by 5 bases and J by 3 bases. This CDR3 has 15 residues. Germline V gives CDR1 SEHNR, CDR2 FQNEAQ (reference sequence).

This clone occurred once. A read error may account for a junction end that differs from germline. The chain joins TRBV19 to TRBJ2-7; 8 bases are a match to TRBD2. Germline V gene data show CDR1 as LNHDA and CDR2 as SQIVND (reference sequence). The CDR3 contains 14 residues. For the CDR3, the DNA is TGTGCCTGTAGTCCGGGACTAGAACTCTACGAGCAGTACTTC. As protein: CACSPGLELYEQYF.

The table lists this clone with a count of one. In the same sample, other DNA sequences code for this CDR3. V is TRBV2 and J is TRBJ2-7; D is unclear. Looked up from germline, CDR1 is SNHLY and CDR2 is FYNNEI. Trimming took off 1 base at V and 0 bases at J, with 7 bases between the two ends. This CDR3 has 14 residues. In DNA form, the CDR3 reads TGTGCCAGCAGTGAAGGGGCCAGCTCCTACGAGCAGTACTTC. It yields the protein CASSEGASSYEQYF. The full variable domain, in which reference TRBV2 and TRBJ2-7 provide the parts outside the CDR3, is EPEVTQTPSHQVTQMGQEVILRCVPISNHLYFYWYRQILGQKVEFLVSFYNNEISEKSEIFDDQFSVERPDGSNFTLKIRSTKLEDSAMYFCASSEGASSYEQYFGPGTRLTVT.

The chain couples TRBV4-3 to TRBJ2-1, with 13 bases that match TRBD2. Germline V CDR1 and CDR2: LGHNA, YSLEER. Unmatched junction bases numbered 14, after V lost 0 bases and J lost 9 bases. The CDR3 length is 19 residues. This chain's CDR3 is CASSQEGPFGLAGAGEQFF. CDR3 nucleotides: TGCGCCAGCAGCCAAGAGGGGCCCTTCGGACTAGCGGGAGCGGGTGAGCAGTTCTTC.

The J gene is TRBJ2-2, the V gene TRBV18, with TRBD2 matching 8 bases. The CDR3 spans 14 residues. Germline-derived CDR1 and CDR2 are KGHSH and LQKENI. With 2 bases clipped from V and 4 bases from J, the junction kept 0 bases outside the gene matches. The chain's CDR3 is CASSPGTSTGELFF. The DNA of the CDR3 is TGTGCCAGCTCACCAGGGACTAGCACCGGGGAGCTGTTTTTT.

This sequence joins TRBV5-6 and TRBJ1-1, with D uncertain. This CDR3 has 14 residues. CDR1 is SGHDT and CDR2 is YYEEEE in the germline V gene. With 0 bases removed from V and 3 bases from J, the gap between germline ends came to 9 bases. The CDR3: CASSLERRYTEAFF. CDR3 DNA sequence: TGTGCCAGCAGCTTGGAAAGGAGGTACACTGAAGCTTTCTTT.

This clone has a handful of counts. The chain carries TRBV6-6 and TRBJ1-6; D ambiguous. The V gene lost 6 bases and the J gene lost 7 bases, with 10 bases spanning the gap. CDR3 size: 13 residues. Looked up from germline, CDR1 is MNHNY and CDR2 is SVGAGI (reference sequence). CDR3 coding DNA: TGTGCCAGCAGCTCTACGCCAAATTCACCCCTCCACTTT. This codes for CASSSTPNSPLHF.

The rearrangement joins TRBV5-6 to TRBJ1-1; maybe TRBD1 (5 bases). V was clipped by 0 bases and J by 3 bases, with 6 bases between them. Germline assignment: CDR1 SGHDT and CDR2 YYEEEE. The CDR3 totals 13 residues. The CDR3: CASSLETDTEAFF. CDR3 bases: TGTGCCAGCAGCTTGGAGACAGACACTGAAGCTTTCTTT.

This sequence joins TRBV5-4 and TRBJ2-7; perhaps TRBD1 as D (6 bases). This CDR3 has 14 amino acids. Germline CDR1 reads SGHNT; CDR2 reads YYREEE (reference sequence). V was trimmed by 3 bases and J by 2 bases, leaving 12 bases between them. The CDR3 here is CASSSWDTPYEQYF. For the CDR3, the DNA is TGTGCCAGCAGCTCGTGGGACACTCCCTACGAGCAGTACTTC.

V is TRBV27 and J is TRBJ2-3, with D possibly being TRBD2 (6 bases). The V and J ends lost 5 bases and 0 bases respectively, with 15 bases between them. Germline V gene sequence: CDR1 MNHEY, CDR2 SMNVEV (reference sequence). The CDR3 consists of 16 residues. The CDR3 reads CASSPGTLTSTDTQYF. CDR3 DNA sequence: TGTGCCAGCAGTCCCGGGACTCTTACTAGCACAGATACGCAGTATTTT.

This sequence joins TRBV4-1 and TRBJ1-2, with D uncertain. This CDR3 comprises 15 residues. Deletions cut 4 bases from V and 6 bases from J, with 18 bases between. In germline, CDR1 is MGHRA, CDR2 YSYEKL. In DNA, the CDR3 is TGCGCCAGCAGCCCTCAATCCGACATGGACCATGGCTACACCTTC. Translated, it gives CASSPQSDMDHGYTF.

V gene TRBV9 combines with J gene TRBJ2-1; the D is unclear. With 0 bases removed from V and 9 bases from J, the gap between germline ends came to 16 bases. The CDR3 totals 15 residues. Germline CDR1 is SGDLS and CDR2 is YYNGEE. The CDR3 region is CASSVGQFGVGEQFF. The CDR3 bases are TGTGCCAGCAGCGTAGGCCAGTTCGGCGTGGGTGAGCAGTTCTTC.